This T cell receptor (beta chain) was captured in a study of blood T cell repertoires in COVID-19. Study overall: Italy, Spain and the United States were the sources of the convalescent and acute COVID-19 samples.

The count of this clone is one. The data were produced by immunoSEQ multiplex PCR, yet TCRdb's version contains in-frame clones alone and is incomplete. The sample gives just under 45,000 clones, approximately 79% of which show up once; roughly 47% is in the top ten. Trimming cost V 4 bases and J 4 bases; bases outside gene matches: 11. The CDR3 loop spans 18 amino acids. Germline V gene sequence: CDR1 LGHNA, CDR2 YSLEER. The sample consisted of peripheral blood. The source of this sequence is a human donor in a cohort sampled during active COVID-19. The genes are TRBV4-3 and TRBJ2-1, with 12 positions matching TRBD2. Here the CDR3 DNA reads TGCGCCAGCAGCCCCTCAATTCTAGCGGGGGGGATTTACAATGAGCAGTTCTTC. Protein product: CASSPSILAGGIYNEQFF.